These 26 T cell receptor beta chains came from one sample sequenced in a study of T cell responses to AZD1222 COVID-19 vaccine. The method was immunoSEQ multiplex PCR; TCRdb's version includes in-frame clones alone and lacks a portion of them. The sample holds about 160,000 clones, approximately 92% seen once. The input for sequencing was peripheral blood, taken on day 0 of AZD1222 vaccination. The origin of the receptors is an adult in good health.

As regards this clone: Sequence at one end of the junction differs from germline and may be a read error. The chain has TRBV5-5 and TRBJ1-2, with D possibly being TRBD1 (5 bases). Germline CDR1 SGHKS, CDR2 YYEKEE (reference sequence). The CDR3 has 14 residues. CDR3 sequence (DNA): TGTGCCAGCAGCTTGGTGACAGACGCCTATGGCCACACCTTC. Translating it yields CASSLVTDAYGHTF.

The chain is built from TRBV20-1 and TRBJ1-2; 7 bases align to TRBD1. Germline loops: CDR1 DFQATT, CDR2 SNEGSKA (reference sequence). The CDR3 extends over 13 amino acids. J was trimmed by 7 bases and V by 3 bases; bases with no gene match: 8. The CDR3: CSASPGGVSGYTF. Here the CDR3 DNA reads TGCAGTGCTAGTCCAGGGGGGGTCTCTGGCTACACCTTC.

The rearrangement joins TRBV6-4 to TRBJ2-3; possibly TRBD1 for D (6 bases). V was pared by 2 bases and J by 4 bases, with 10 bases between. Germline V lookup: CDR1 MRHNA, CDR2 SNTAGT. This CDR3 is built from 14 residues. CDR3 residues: CASSDMDRADTQYF. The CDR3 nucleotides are TGTGCCAGCAGTGACATGGACAGAGCAGATACGCAGTATTTT.

CDR3 sequence reads: CASSTGQGAREQYF. In DNA, the CDR3 is TGTGCCAGCAGCACAGGACAGGGGGCAAGGGAGCAGTACTTC. The gene calls are TRBV11-1 and TRBJ2-7, with 11 bases that match TRBD1. The germline V gene has CDR1 SGHAT and CDR2 FQDESV (reference sequence). This CDR3 has 14 amino acids. Unmatched junction bases numbered 7, after V lost 5 bases and J lost 7 bases. Variable domain in full (rest from reference TRBV11-1 and TRBJ2-7): EAEVAQSPRYKITEKSQAVAFWCDPISGHATLYWYRQILGQGPELLVQFQDESVVDDSQLPKDRFSAERLKGVDSTLKIQPAELGDSAMYLCASSTGQGAREQYFGPGTRLTVT.

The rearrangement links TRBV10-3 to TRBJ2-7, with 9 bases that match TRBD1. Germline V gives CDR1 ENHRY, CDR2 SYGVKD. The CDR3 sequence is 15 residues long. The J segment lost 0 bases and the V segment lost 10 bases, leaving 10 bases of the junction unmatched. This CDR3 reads CANRTGVLFSYEQYF. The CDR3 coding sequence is TGTGCCAACAGGACAGGGGTCTTATTCTCCTACGAGCAGTACTTC.

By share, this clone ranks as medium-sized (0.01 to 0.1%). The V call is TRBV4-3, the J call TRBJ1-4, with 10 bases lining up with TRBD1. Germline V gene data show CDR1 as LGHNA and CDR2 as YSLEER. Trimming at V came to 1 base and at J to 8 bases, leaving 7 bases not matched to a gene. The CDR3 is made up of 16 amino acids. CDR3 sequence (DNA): TGCGCCAGCAGCCAAGGGGAGGGGACAGGGGTCGAAAAACTGTTTTTT. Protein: CASSQGEGTGVEKLFF.

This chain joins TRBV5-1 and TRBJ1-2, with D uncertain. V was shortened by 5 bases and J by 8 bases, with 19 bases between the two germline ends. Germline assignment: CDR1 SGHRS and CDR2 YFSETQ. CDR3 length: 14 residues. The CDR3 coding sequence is TGCGCCAGCAGAGCGGCAGGCGGATTGAAAGGCTACACCTTC. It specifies CASRAAGGLKGYTF. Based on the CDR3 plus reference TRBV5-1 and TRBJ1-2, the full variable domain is KAGVTQTPRYLIKTRGQQVTLSCSPISGHRSVSWYQQTPGQGLQFLFEYFSETQRNKGNFPGRFSGRQFSNSRSEMNVSTLELGDSALYLCASRAAGGLKGYTFGSGTRLTVV.

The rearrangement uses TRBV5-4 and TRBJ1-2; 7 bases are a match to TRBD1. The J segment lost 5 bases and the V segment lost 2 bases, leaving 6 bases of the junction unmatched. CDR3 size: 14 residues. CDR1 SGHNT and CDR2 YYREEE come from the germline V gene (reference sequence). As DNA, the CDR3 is TGTGCCAGCAGCTTTTCCGGGACAGCATATGGCTACACCTTC. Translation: CASSFSGTAYGYTF.

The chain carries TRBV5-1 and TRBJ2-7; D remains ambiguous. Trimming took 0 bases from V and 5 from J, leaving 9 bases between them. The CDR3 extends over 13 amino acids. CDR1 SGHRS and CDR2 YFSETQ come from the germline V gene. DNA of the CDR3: TGCGCCAGCAGCTTGGACGTTAGTAACGAGCAGTACGTC. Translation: CASSLDVSNEQYV.

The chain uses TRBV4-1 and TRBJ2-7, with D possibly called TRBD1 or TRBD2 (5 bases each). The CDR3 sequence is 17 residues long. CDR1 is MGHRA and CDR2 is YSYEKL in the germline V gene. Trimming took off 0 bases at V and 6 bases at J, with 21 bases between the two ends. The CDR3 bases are TGCGCCAGCAGCCAAGATAGGTTCCCGGGGCGAAATCCCGAGCAGTACTTC. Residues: CASSQDRFPGRNPEQYF.

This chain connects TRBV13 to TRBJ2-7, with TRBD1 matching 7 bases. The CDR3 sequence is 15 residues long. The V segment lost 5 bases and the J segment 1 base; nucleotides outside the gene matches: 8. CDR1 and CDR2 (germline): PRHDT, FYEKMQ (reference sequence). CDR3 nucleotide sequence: TGTGCCAGCAGCCCCTCGCCGGGACAGTCCTACGAGCAGTACTTC. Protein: CASSPSPGQSYEQYF.

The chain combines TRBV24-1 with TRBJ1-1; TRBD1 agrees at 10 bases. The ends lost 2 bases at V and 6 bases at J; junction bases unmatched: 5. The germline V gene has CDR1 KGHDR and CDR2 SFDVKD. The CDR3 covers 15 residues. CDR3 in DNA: TGTGCCACCAGTGATTCGAGGACAGGGGGTGCTGAAGCTTTCTTT. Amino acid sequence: CATSDSRTGGAEAFF.

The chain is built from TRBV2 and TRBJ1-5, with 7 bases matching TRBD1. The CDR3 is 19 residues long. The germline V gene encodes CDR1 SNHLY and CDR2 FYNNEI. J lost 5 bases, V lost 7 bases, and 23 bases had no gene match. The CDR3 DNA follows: TGTGCCAGCACTATGAGACAGGGCGCTGCGCTCACTCTTTATCAGCCCCAGCATTTT. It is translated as CASTMRQGAALTLYQPQHF.

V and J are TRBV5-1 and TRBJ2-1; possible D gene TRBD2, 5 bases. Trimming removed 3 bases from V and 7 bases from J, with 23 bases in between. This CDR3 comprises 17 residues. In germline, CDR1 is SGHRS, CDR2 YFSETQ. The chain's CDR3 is CASSSGEGLRVFNEQFF. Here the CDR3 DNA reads TGCGCCAGCAGCTCCGGAGAAGGGTTGAGGGTCTTTAATGAGCAGTTCTTC.

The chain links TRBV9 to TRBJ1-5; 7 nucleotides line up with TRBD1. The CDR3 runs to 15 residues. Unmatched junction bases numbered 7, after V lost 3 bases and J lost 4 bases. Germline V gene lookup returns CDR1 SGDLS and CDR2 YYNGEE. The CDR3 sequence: CASSGERGPNQPQHF. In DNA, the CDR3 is TGTGCCAGCAGCGGAGAAAGGGGGCCAAATCAGCCCCAGCATTTT.

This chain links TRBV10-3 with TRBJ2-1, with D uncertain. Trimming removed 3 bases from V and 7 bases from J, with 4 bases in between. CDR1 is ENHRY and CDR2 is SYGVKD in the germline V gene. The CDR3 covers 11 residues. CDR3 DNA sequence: TGTGCCATCAGTGAAGGGAATGAGCAGTTCTTC. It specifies CAISEGNEQFF.

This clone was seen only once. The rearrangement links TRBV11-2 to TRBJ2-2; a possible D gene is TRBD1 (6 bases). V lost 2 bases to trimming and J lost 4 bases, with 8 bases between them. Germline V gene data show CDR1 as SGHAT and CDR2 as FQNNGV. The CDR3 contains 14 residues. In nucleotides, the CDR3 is TGTGCCAGCAGCTTAAGAGGGGGCACCGGGGAGCTGTTTTTT. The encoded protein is CASSLRGGTGELFF.

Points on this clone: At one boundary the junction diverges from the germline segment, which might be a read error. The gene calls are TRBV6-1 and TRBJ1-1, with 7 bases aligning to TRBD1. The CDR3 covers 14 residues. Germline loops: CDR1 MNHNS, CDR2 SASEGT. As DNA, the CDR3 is TGTGCCAGCAGTGAAGCTCACAGGGACAGCTTTTTTTCCTTT. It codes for CASSEAHRDSFFSF.

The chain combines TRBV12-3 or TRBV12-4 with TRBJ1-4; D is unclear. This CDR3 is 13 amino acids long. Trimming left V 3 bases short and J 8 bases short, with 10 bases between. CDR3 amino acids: CASSFTLGEKLFF. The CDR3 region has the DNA TGTGCCAGCAGTTTTACTCTTGGAGAAAAACTGTTTTTT.

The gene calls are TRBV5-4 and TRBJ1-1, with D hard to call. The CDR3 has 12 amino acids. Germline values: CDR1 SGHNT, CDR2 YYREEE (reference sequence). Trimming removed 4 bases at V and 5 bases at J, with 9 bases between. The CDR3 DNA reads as TGTGCCAGCAGCCCGCCGGGAACTGAAGCTTTCTTT. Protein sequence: CASSPPGTEAFF.

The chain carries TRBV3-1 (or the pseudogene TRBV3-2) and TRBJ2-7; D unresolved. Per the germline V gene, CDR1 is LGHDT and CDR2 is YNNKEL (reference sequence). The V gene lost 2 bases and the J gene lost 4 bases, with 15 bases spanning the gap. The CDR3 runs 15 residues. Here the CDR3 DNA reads TGTGCCAGCAGCCAATATGGAATATCGACGTACGAGCAGTACTTC. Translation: CASSQYGISTYEQYF.

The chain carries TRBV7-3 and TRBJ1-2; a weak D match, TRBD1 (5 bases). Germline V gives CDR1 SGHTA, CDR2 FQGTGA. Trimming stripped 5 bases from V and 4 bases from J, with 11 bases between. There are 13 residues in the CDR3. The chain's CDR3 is CASSPQGGYGYTF. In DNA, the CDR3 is TGTGCCAGCAGCCCCCAGGGTGGCTATGGCTACACCTTC.

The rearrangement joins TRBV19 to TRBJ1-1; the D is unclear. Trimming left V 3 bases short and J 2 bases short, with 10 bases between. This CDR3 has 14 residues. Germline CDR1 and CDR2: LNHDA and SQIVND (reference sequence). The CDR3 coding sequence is TGTGCCAGTAGTATGGGGAACTCCAACACTGAAGCTTTCTTT. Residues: CASSMGNSNTEAFF.

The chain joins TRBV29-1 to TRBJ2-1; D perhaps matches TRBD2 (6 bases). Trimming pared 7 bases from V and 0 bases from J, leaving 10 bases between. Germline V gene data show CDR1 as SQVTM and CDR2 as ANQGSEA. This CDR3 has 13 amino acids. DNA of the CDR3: TGCAGCGCCGGACTAAGCTCCTACAATGAGCAGTTCTTC. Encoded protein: CSAGLSSYNEQFF.

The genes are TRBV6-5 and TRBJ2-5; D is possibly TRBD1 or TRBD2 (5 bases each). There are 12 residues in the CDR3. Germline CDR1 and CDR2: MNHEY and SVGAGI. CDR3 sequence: CASRDGIKTQYF. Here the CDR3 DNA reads TGTGCGAGCCGGGACGGGATAAAGACCCAGTACTTC.

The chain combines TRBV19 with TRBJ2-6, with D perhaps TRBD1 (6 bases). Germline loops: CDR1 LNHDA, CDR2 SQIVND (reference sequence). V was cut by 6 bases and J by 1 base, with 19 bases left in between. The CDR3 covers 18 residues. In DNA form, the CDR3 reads TGTGCCAGTAGGATCTTATTGAGGACAGATTCTGGGGCCAACGTCCTGACTTTC. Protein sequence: CASRILLRTDSGANVLTF.